These 2 T cell receptor beta chains share one sample of origin, sequenced in a study of T cell clones after liver transplantation. Sequencing was performed with immunoSEQ multiplex PCR; in TCRdb, only in-frame clones are kept and a portion is missing. The sample has more than 95,000 clones; 84% are singletons. The sequencing here drew on CD4+ T cells from blood, taken approximately 50 months after liver transplant. These receptors were collected from a human patient who received a liver transplant. Certain T cells may be donor cells from the graft.

V and J are TRBV10-3 and TRBJ1-4; 7 positions match TRBD1. Germline V gene lookup returns CDR1 ENHRY and CDR2 SYGVKD. V shed 3 bases and J 4 bases; nucleotides not matched to a gene: 8. This CDR3 has 16 residues. CDR3 DNA: TGTGCCATCAGTGACCGAGGACAGGAGAATAATGAAAAACTGTTTTTT. Translation: CAISDRGQENNEKLFF.

The rearrangement uses TRBV5-4 and TRBJ2-3; no firm D call. Germline V CDR1 and CDR2: SGHNT, YYREEE (reference sequence). This CDR3 region has 13 residues. V gave up 2 bases and J gave up 6 bases, with 10 bases separating them. The CDR3 protein is CASSLRPTDTQYF. The CDR3 DNA sequence: TGTGCCAGCAGCTTAAGACCAACTGATACGCAGTATTTT.